This TCR beta chain was obtained from a study of cytomegalovirus exposure and HLA in healthy donors (dated 2017 in TCRdb). A note on the overall study: In an earlier analysis of around 540 of the donors, under 300 Gb of sequence data and about 110 million unique TCR beta sequences from approximately 180 million T cells were reported. An early release covering 550 to 700 HLA-typed donors comprised roughly 300 gigabases of sequencing data and some 79 million unique TCR sequences. The genetic ancestry cluster associated with self-reported Caucasian donors included about four fifths of the 398 genotyped donors. The aim of the study was to test whether cataloging public T cell receptors could identify signatures of past pathogen exposure. The study used immunosequencing to profile the T cell repertoires of about 670 subjects and linked those repertoires to cytomegalovirus serostatus. Besides the first cohort of around 670 subjects, a separate validation cohort made up of over a hundred different subjects was used. To predict cytomegalovirus infection status, the study combined high-throughput TCR immunosequencing, statistical association of individual TCRs with disease status, and machine learning. In a later analysis, previously published TCR beta repertoires from roughly 710 donors were re-analyzed and high-resolution HLA genotyping was added so that TCR occurrence patterns could be studied. The later analysis used no new phenotypic data to find candidate immune exposures, relying instead on TCR beta sequences and their occurrence across donors. An earlier analysis of roughly 600 of the donors used high-throughput TCR beta sequencing to judge whether each TCR beta V gene segment behaved as functional or pseudogenic. Donor age, sex, ethnicity and CMV serostatus were compiled alongside the repertoire data. A later genetic analysis used genome-wide SNP genotypes for about 60% of the roughly 670 donors, treating that subset as a discovery cohort. Every discovery cohort repertoire had been produced on one sequencing platform. HLA typing included class I and class II loci at four-digit resolution. Typing coverage varied by locus: about 620-630 donors for A, B, C, DRB1 and DQB1; around 560 for DQA1; 606 for DPA1; about 450 for DPB1. Four or five DR-DQ haplotypes were handled as single units for association and clustering because linkage in the cohort was strong. Across around 400 genotyped donors of the cohort, an average of about 250,000 unique TCR beta nucleotide sequences per donor were sequenced, and approximately 17% of those sequences were non-productive. Paper-wide results and their limitations: The authors suggested that the approach could potentially be extended to other disease states and immunological phenotypes. According to a later analysis, most CMV-associated TCR beta chains appeared to be HLA-restricted, and the HLA associations seemed to be driven largely by CMV exposure. Linkage disequilibrium might explain the correlated functional status among segregating V segments, but an unknown experimental factor could not be excluded. A later genetic analysis reported fewer N-insertions in productive TCRs among donors in an Asian-associated ancestry cluster than the approximately 700-donor mean. In an earlier analysis of several hundred of the donors, most TCR beta V segments were observed in productive rearrangements about 90% or about 30% of the time, broadly matching IMGT annotations. In a later analysis, the rate of TCR association differed among HLA loci, with DRB1 alleles having the most associated TCRs and HLA-C alleles having the fewest. A cluster of highly shared sequence variants was judged likely to represent a technical artifact of the sequencing pipeline. When HLA alleles, especially DR and DQ, strongly co-occurred, attributing TCR associations to individual alleles was difficult. Sequencing depth was assumed to be roughly uniform across donors in the presence/absence analyses, though that assumption may not hold. Across donors, most TCR sequences were observed very rarely, whereas some public TCRs were present in many individuals. The earlier analysis of about 600 of the donors excluded roughly 17 rarely observed V segments, including chromosome 9 orphons, because counts were too low. Cytomegalovirus status was reported to be diagnosed by the classifier with high specificity and sensitivity in both the original and validation cohorts. The 87-base-pair reads could not distinguish some IMGT-functional V segments, including TRBV6-2 and TRBV6-3, so those segments were excluded. In a later analysis, about 16,000 TCR beta sequences were associated with specific HLA alleles at a false discovery rate of 0.05. Because HLA typing was missing for some donors at each locus, association tests included only the typed subset. According to a later analysis, parvovirus B19, influenza, CMV and Epstein-Barr virus appeared linked to several top co-occurrence clusters. This cohort had only TCR beta chains sequenced, and the lack of alpha or paired-chain data limited which features could be detected. V-gene and J-gene trimming of TCR beta chains was associated with a missense DCLRE1C variant in a later genetic analysis, and the association was replicated in an independent cohort. A few of the identified cytomegalovirus-associated TCR beta chains were confirmed in vitro to be specific for cytomegalovirus antigens. A later analysis found that HLA-associated TCR beta chains were more clonally expanded and had lower generation probabilities than equally common non-associated chains. A total of 150 to 200 TCR beta chains were listed by the study as associated with cytomegalovirus. Immune exposure information for the cohort was limited to CMV serostatus. A further reported finding was that TCR beta sequences accurately predicted the HLA-A and HLA-B alleles for most subjects in the first cohort.

V drops 0 bases and J drops 4 bases, leaving 15 bases in between. CDR1 and CDR2 were assigned from the germline V gene as LGHNA and YSLEER. CDR3 length: 16 amino acids, cysteine to phenylalanine. Only the CDR3 part of the read is kept: 48 bases, read in frame from the first base. A word on this clone: Its antigen has not been determined. No qualities accompany the bases; no much larger clone lies one base away.

The library was prepared using the immunoSEQ multiplex PCR assay. For the multiplex PCR, a mixture combining 60 forward primers for TCR Vbeta segments and 13 reverse primers for TCR Jbeta segments was used. The CDR3 region of rearranged TCR beta genes was amplified from genomic DNA by a multiplex PCR assay. On the Illumina HiSeq System, the amplified TCR beta libraries were sequenced as 87-base-pair reads. From the authors' description of their analysis: In a later analysis, roughly 80 million unique TCR beta chains were counted across the 666 repertoires, and approximately 11 million of these chains were shared by at least two donors. A nearest-neighbor algorithm error-corrected the raw reads and collapsed the reads into unique sequences, merging closely related sequences to remove PCR and sequencing errors. CDR3 sequences were aligned to IMGT reference sequences to assign V, D and J gene segments. For a sequence to be retained, a match of at least six nucleotides to both a V gene segment and a J gene segment was required. A rearrangement counted as productive if the CDR3 had no stop codons and remained in frame with V and J, and every other rearrangement counted as non-productive. CDR3 was defined by IMGT convention, running from the second conserved V-encoded cysteine to the conserved J-encoded phenylalanine. In an earlier analysis of more than 550 of the donors, sequences lacking an unambiguous match to a single V gene segment were excluded. In an earlier analysis of a few hundred of the donors, V segments were called functional above 56.7% productive rearrangements and were called segregating when the between-donor standard deviation exceeded 5%. A statistical classification framework was developed to diagnose cytomegalovirus status using the catalog of TCR beta chain sequences. V and J gene assignment, in a later analysis, came from comparing TCR nucleotide sequences with IMGT/GENE-DB human TR gene sequences. Using the TCRdist pipeline, a later analysis assigned CDR3 sequences along with most-parsimonious VDJ recombination scenarios. In a later analysis, each TCR beta chain was defined by its CDR3 amino acid sequence together with its V-gene family, and reads lacking a unique V-gene family were excluded. As a way to deal with suspected cross-contamination and a sequencing artifact, a later analysis dropped 500 to 700 nucleotide sequences that were highly shared and had low generation probability. A later analysis calculated a clonal expansion index for each public chain from normalized within-repertoire ranks of inferred template counts. A later analysis computed generation probabilities with a VDJ recombination model fitted to out-of-frame rearrangements, and checked the results against IGoR. In a later analysis, TCR-TCR, TCR-HLA and TCR-CMV co-occurrence was scored with hypergeometric tests, and a repertoire-size bias correction was applied to TCR pairs. A later analysis estimated false discovery rates by permuting HLA or CMV assignments 20 times. A later analysis grouped co-occurring TCRs with DBSCAN, adding TCRdist sequence similarity when clustering within HLA-allele-positive subsets. For co-occurrence clustering, repertoires with fewer than 30,000 or more than 120,000 public chains were excluded, along with roughly five repertoires with anomalous nucleotide sharing. TCRdb obtained this table from immuneACCESS and retained in-frame rearrangements with V and J assigned. These tables miss some clones; where compared with another copy, unresolved V genes account for less than half of the shortfall, and the remainder is unexplained. The V and J calls and clone size come from that table; D and trimming were worked out from the DNA. In all, the sample holds 85,000 to 100,000 clones, and around 80% of those were seen once. Approximately 0.8% of the sample is in the top ten clones.

The cohort comprised fewer than 750 healthy bone marrow donors. At the time of sampling, every cohort member was nominally healthy, though immune exposures that went unrecorded were likely present. The donor was CMV seronegative and belonged to the group of over 350 seronegative cohort members. Each donor provided a peripheral blood sample, and peripheral blood mononuclear cells were used for TCR beta sequencing. Genomic DNA extraction from the blood cell samples was performed with the Qiagen DNeasy Blood Extraction Kit. The TCR sequence derives from a woman aged 55-75 years in good health and CMV-seronegative. This sequence uses TRBV4-3 and TRBJ1-2, with a tentative D gene TRBD1 over 6 matching bases. Specimen: PBMCs. The nucleotide sequence reads as follows: TGCGCCAGCAGCCAAGATCTGTCGCCCAGGGGCTATGGCTACACCTTC. Its amino acids are CASSQDLSPRGYGYTF.